One sample yielded the 9 T cell receptor beta chains listed below, sequenced in a study of metastatic and nonmetastatic thyroid tumors. Ahead of thyroid surgery, no patient had received treatment of any kind. TCRdb re-analyzed the PCR reads using MiXCR. In the table there are tens of thousands of clones, around 28% of which are singletons. Sequencing was done on a sample of blood. The receptors were sampled from a female donor with papillary thyroid cancer or a benign thyroid nodule (not recorded which). Some clones in this sample may be carry-over from other donors' samples.

This clone was counted between two and nine times. This chain joins TRBV27 and TRBJ2-7, with D perhaps matching TRBD1 or TRBD2 (5 bases each). Deletions cut 7 bases from V and 0 bases from J, with 13 bases between. The CDR3 consists of 14 residues. CDR1 is MNHEY and CDR2 is SMNVEV in the germline V gene (reference sequence). CDR3: CASMTGPHSYEQYF. CDR3 nucleotides: TGTGCCAGCATGACGGGACCCCACTCCTACGAGCAGTACTTC.

The chain links TRBV25-1 to TRBJ2-3; tentatively, D is TRBD2 (6 bases). The CDR3 consists of 16 residues. Germline CDR1 and CDR2: MGHDK and SYGVNS. V lost 2 bases, J lost 0 bases, and 12 bases lay in between. This CDR3 reads CASSEGGGISTDTQYF. DNA for the CDR3: TGTGCCAGCAGTGAAGGAGGCGGGATTAGCACAGATACGCAGTATTTT. Together with reference TRBV25-1 and TRBJ2-3, the CDR3 gives the full variable domain: EADIYQTPRYLVIGTGKKITLECSQTMGHDKMYWYQQDPGMELHLIHYSYGVNSTEKGDLSSESTVSRIRTEHFPLTLESARPSHTSQYLCASSEGGGISTDTQYFGPGTRLTVL.

This chain joins TRBV25-1 and TRBJ2-7; 7 bases match TRBD1. The CDR3 has 16 amino acids. J gave up 4 bases and V 1 base, and 10 bases lay outside the gene matches. The V gene's germline CDR1 is MGHDK and CDR2 SYGVNS. The CDR3 bases are TGTGCCAGCAGTGAATCTGGAAGGGGGCGGAGGTACGAGCAGTACTTC. Its protein product is CASSESGRGRRYEQYF.

The chain recombines TRBV11-2 with TRBJ2-2, with 11 positions matching TRBD2. After removal of 7 bases from V and 0 bases from J, the junction contained 7 bases not matched to a gene. The CDR3 runs to 17 residues. CDR1 and CDR2 (germline): SGHAT, FQNNGV. CDR3 sequence: CASISRLAGTNTGELFF. DNA of the CDR3: TGTGCCAGCATCTCCAGACTAGCGGGAACGAACACCGGGGAGCTGTTTTTT.

The chain carries TRBV24-1 and TRBJ2-3, with D possibly matching TRBD2 (5 bases). The CDR3 is 17 amino acids. V dropped 8 bases and J dropped 2 bases, with 22 bases sitting between them. Germline values: CDR1 KGHDR, CDR2 SFDVKD. The chain's CDR3 is CATTDPGGGRITDTQYF. CDR3 bases: TGTGCCACCACGGATCCCGGAGGAGGACGTATCACAGATACGCAGTATTTT.

The chain combines TRBV15 with TRBJ1-4; D call uncertain. With 1 base removed from V and 4 bases from J, the gap between germline ends came to 7 bases. CDR3 length equals 14 residues. Germline CDR1 and CDR2: LNHNV and YYDKDF (reference sequence). The CDR3 loop is CATSRGFINEKLFF. CDR3 nucleotide sequence: TGTGCCACCAGCAGAGGATTCATTAATGAAAAACTGTTTTTT.

The table lists this clone with many counts. The rearrangement links TRBV11-3 to TRBJ2-1; 11 positions agree with TRBD1. Germline V CDR1 and CDR2: SGHNT, YENEEA. The CDR3 runs to 15 residues. Losses at the gene ends were 5 bases for V and 6 bases for J; bases not matched to a gene: 6. In DNA form, the CDR3 reads TGTGCCAGCAGCGAAGGACAGGGGGCAAGCAATGAGCAGTTCTTC. It yields the protein CASSEGQGASNEQFF.

This clone was observed at least ten times. This chain joins TRBV10-3 and TRBJ2-4; D is possibly TRBD1 or TRBD2 (5 bases each). CDR1 and CDR2 from the germline V gene are ENHRY and SYGVKD. With 3 bases removed from V and 3 bases from J, the gap between germline ends came to 9 bases. The CDR3 is made up of 14 amino acids. The CDR3 DNA reads as TGTGCCATCAGTGACAGGGAGAACAAAAACATTCAGTACTTC. Amino acids: CAISDRENKNIQYF.

The rearrangement links TRBV20-1 to TRBJ1-5; no clear D. Germline CDR1 is DFQATT and CDR2 is SNEGSKA (reference sequence). V gave up 0 bases and J gave up 6 bases, with 12 bases separating them. The CDR3 length is 14 residues. For the CDR3, the DNA is TGCAGTGCTAGAGAGAGGGTTGAAGGTCAGCCCCAGCATTTT. It translates to CSARERVEGQPQHF.